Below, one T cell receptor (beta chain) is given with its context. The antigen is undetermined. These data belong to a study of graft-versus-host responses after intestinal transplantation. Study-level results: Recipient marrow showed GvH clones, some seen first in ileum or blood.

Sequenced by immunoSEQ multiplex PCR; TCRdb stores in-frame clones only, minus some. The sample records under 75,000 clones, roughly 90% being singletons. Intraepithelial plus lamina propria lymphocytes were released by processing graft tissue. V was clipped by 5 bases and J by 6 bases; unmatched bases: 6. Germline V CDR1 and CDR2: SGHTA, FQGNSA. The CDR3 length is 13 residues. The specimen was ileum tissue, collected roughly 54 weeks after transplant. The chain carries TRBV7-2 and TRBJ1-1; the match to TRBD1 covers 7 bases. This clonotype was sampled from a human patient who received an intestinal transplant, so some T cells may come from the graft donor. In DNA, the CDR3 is TGTGCCAGCAGCCTAATAGGGACAGCTGAAGCTTTCTTT. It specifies CASSLIGTAEAFF.